The present T cell receptor beta chain was sequenced within a study of T-cell memory formation after mild COVID-19. At the level of the study: In these data, TCR clusters were largely donor specific.

Employing constant-segment primers, 5'RACE generated TCR alpha and TCR beta cDNA libraries bearing sample barcodes and UMIs. TCRdb processed the 5' RACE reads anew with MiXCR; each CDR3 protein has one entry. The data show approximately 400,000 distinct CDR3 sequences, with 24% seen just once and about 8.7% held by the top ten. In regard to this clonotype: Its antigen is unidentified.

V lost 5 bases and J lost 0; bases outside the gene matches: 5. Per the germline V gene, CDR1 is SGHTA and CDR2 is FQGNSA. The CDR3 is made up of 15 amino acids. General study points: The study detected some responding clones in pre-infection memory, suggesting cross-reactive memory joined. Day 15 to 85 contracting clones showed balanced CD4/CD8; later expanders leaned CD4+.

V is TRBV7-2 and J is TRBJ2-3; TRBD2 aligns across 7 bases. Input material: PBMCs or a T cell subset sorted from them (not recorded which). The receptor was isolated from an adult woman who had mild COVID-19 (a few samples of this study predate the infection). Cell type and time point are not known. CDR3 in DNA: TGTGCCAGCAGCCGGGACTACTCTAGCACAGATACGCAGTATTTT. The encoded protein is CASSRDYSSTDTQYF.